A single sample is the source of the 23 T cell receptor beta chains below, sequenced in a study of shared clonotypes between healthy human individuals. Sequencing used immunoSEQ multiplex PCR; TCRdb keeps in-frame clones, though not all of them. The table lists about a million clones, 70% to 85% of them singletons. Specimen: memory CD4+ T cells sorted from blood. Described subset: CD45RA-negative fraction. These receptors all come from a man between 18 and 29 years old in good health.

The chain is built from TRBV7-2 and TRBJ2-5, with D hard to call. The length of the CDR3 is 14 residues. V lost 1 base and J 2 bases, leaving 8 bases between the germline ends. CDR1 is SGHTA, CDR2 FQGNSA, per germline. This CDR3 reads CASSLDSLQETQYF. The CDR3 nucleotides are TGTGCCAGCAGCTTAGATAGCTTACAAGAGACCCAGTACTTC.

J is TRBJ2-5 and V is TRBV2; the D is unclear. This CDR3 comprises 12 residues. Per germline, CDR1 SNHLY and CDR2 FYNNEI. V lost 8 bases to trimming and J lost 5 bases, with 12 bases between them. The CDR3 loop is CASSTRWETQYF. The CDR3 region has the DNA TGTGCCAGCTCCACCCGGTGGGAGACCCAGTACTTC.

The chain has TRBV14 and TRBJ2-7, with no clear D. Germline V lookup: CDR1 SGHDN, CDR2 FVKESK. Between the trimmed V and J ends, which lost 8 bases and 6 bases, there was a span of 23 bases. The CDR3 has 15 residues. CDR3 amino acids: CASWPDRMRNSEQYF. CDR3 nucleotides: TGTGCCAGCTGGCCGGACCGGATGCGGAATAGCGAGCAGTACTTC.

About this clone itself: At the DNA level, this CDR3 is encoded by other sequences in the same sample as well. The chain carries TRBV27 and TRBJ1-1, with D tentatively TRBD1 (5 bases). Deletions cut 0 bases from V and 1 base from J, with 6 bases between. CDR3 length: 14 residues. CDR1 MNHEY and CDR2 SMNVEV come from the germline V gene (reference sequence). CDR3 in DNA: TGTGCCAGCAGTTTATCGGGGGGGAACACTGAAGCTTTCTTT. Its protein is CASSLSGGNTEAFF.

The rearrangement joins TRBV18 to TRBJ2-7; the D gene is possibly TRBD1 (5 bases). Per the germline V gene, CDR1 is KGHSH and CDR2 is LQKENI. Between the trimmed V and J ends, which lost 5 bases and 6 bases, there was a span of 17 bases. CDR3 length: 14 amino acids. CDR3 sequence reads: CASSGMGRASEQYF. The CDR3, as DNA: TGTGCCAGCTCAGGGATGGGCAGGGCGAGCGAGCAGTACTTC.

This chain connects TRBV27 to TRBJ1-1; D gene unclear. Germline lookup yields CDR1 MNHEY and CDR2 SMNVEV (reference sequence). Trimming shortened V by 5 bases and J by 2 bases, and 15 bases separated the two germline ends. The CDR3 consists of 15 residues. The CDR3 DNA follows: TGTGCCAGCAGTCGAAACTTAGTCGGAAACACTGAAGCTTTCTTT. It specifies CASSRNLVGNTEAFF.

The CDR3 loop reads CASSLGGAGNSPLHF. For the CDR3, the DNA is TGTGCCAGCAGCTTAGGAGGTGCGGGAAATTCACCCCTCCACTTT. V is TRBV13 and J is TRBJ1-6, with D uncertain. The V end lost 0 bases, the J end lost 7 bases, and 10 bases lay between the germline ends. The CDR3 contains 15 residues. Germline CDR1 and CDR2: PRHDT and FYEKMQ (reference sequence). The variable domain in full, with the rest retrieved from reference TRBV13 and TRBJ1-6, is AAGVIQSPRHLIKEKRETATLKCYPIPRHDTVYWYQQGPGQDPQFLISFYEKMQSDKGSIPDRFSAQQFSDYHSELNMSSLELGDSALYFCASSLGGAGNSPLHFGNGTRLTVT.

V gene TRBV4-1 combines with J gene TRBJ1-1; a weak D match, TRBD1 (6 bases). The CDR3 has 15 residues. Germline CDR1 is MGHRA and CDR2 is YSYEKL. Between the trimmed V and J ends, which lost 2 bases and 2 bases, there was a span of 12 bases. The CDR3 loop is CASSQLTGPNTEAFF. The CDR3 DNA reads TGCGCCAGCAGCCAACTTACAGGGCCCAACACTGAAGCTTTCTTT.

The J gene is TRBJ2-7, the V gene TRBV6-5; 8 nucleotides match TRBD1. The CDR3 runs to 16 residues. V lost 4 bases, J lost 3 bases, and 11 bases stayed unmatched. Per germline, CDR1 MNHEY and CDR2 SVGAGI. The DNA of the CDR3 is TGTGCCAGCAGTTTGACCTCTCAGGGGGCCAGCTACGAGCAGTACTTC. Protein product: CASSLTSQGASYEQYF.

The chain uses TRBV11-3 and TRBJ1-4, with D tentatively TRBD1 (6 bases). Trimming took 4 bases from V and 8 from J, leaving 17 bases between them. Germline assignment: CDR1 SGHNT and CDR2 YENEEA. This CDR3 spans 15 amino acids. The CDR3 DNA is TGTGCCAGCAGCTCCGGAGGGGGGCAGGGGGAAAAACTGTTTTTT. Its translation: CASSSGGGQGEKLFF.

V usage is TRBV5-1 and J usage is TRBJ2-7; a possible D gene is TRBD2 (5 bases). CDR3 size: 13 residues. From germline, CDR1 is SGHRS and CDR2 YFSETQ. Trimming stripped 2 bases from V and 6 bases from J, with 12 bases between. The CDR3 is CASSLPTRGEQYF. The CDR3 DNA reads as TGCGCCAGCAGCTTACCAACACGGGGCGAGCAGTACTTC. The full variable domain, with the rest looked up from reference TRBV5-1 and TRBJ2-7, is KAGVTQTPRYLIKTRGQQVTLSCSPISGHRSVSWYQQTPGQGLQFLFEYFSETQRNKGNFPGRFSGRQFSNSRSEMNVSTLELGDSALYLCASSLPTRGEQYFGPGTRLTVT.

The CDR3, as DNA: TGCGCCAGCAGCCAACAGAGGGACTCCGGGACTAGCGGGAAATTCTACGAGCAGTACTTC. It specifies CASSQQRDSGTSGKFYEQYF. The chain recombines TRBV4-1 with TRBJ2-7; 13 bases are shared with TRBD2. The trim removed 2 bases at V and 3 bases at J, leaving 16 bases unmatched. This CDR3 contains 20 residues. Germline V lookup: CDR1 MGHRA, CDR2 YSYEKL.

The V and J genes are TRBV6-6 and TRBJ1-1; D ambiguous. Germline V lookup: CDR1 MNHNY, CDR2 SVGAGI (reference sequence). The CDR3 is 12 amino acids. The V end was cut by 7 bases, the J end by 1 base, with 7 bases between. The CDR3 bases are TGTGCCAGCACTCGCACGAACACTGAAGCTTTCTTT. Translated, it gives CASTRTNTEAFF.

This rearrangement joins TRBV19 to TRBJ2-7; D is perhaps TRBD1 or TRBD2 (5 bases each). The V and J ends lost 4 bases and 6 bases respectively, with 16 bases between them. The CDR3 consists of 14 residues. In germline, CDR1 is LNHDA, CDR2 SQIVND (reference sequence). The CDR3 is CASSRTSYGGEQYF. The CDR3 DNA reads TGTGCCAGTAGTAGGACATCCTATGGGGGCGAGCAGTACTTC.

The J gene is TRBJ2-1, the V gene TRBV5-4, with a weak D call TRBD1 (6 bases). Looked up from germline, CDR1 is SGHNT and CDR2 is YYREEE (reference sequence). The V end was cut by 3 bases, the J end by 15 bases, with 19 bases between. The CDR3 consists of 13 residues. CDR3: CASSSPLGAAPFF. As DNA, the CDR3 is TGTGCCAGCAGCTCCCCCCTGGGGGCGGCCCCGTTCTTC.

The chain uses TRBV18 and TRBJ1-5; 7 bases are a match to TRBD1. V was clipped by 4 bases and J by 2 bases; unmatched bases: 5. There are 15 residues in the CDR3. The germline CDR1 and CDR2 sequences are KGHSH and LQKENI. The CDR3 nucleotides are TGTGCCAGCTCACGACAAGGGACAGGCAATCAGCCCCAGCATTTT. The encoded protein is CASSRQGTGNQPQHF.

This rearrangement joins TRBV10-3 to TRBJ2-3; 11 bases are shared with TRBD2. Germline V gene sequence: CDR1 ENHRY, CDR2 SYGVKD. Germline trimming cut 4 bases from V and 2 bases from J; bases unmatched to any gene: 5. CDR3 length equals 16 residues. This CDR3 reads CAISASGGTDTDTQYF. The CDR3 DNA sequence: TGTGCCATCAGTGCTAGCGGGGGGACGGACACAGATACGCAGTATTTT.

This chain connects TRBV28 to TRBJ1-2; D not certain. CDR1 is MDHEN and CDR2 is SYDVKM in the germline V gene. Trimming left V 6 bases short and J 1 base short, with 12 bases between. CDR3 length: 14 amino acids. The CDR3, as DNA: TGTGCCAGCAGACCACTTCGGGGTAACTATGGCTACACCTTC. This codes for CASRPLRGNYGYTF.

The chain has TRBV21-1 and TRBJ2-7; TRBD1 reflects the table's D call only, with no check against the DNA. TRBV21-1 is recorded as a pseudogene. The CDR3 runs 16 residues. CDR3 coding DNA: TGTGCCAGCAGCAAAGTGGGGGACAGGGAGTTTTCCGAGCAGTACTTC. Translating it yields CASSKVGDREFSEQYF.

J is TRBJ2-3 and V is TRBV13; tentative D call: TRBD1 (6 bases). The CDR3 runs to 14 residues. V was pared by 5 bases and J by 9 bases, with 18 bases between. CDR1 PRHDT and CDR2 FYEKMQ come from the germline V gene (reference sequence). DNA of the CDR3: TGTGCCAGCAGCCCTCCCCTCCGACAGGAAACGCAGTATTTT. This translates into CASSPPLRQETQYF. The full variable domain, rest sourced from reference TRBV13 and TRBJ2-3, is AAGVIQSPRHLIKEKRETATLKCYPIPRHDTVYWYQQGPGQDPQFLISFYEKMQSDKGSIPDRFSAQQFSDYHSELNMSSLELGDSALYFCASSPPLRQETQYFGPGTRLTVL.

This rearrangement joins TRBV9 to TRBJ1-3; D is unresolved. The V gene lost 4 bases and the J gene lost 1 base, with 12 bases spanning the gap. This CDR3 is 15 amino acids long. Per the germline V gene, CDR1 is SGDLS and CDR2 is YYNGEE. DNA for the CDR3: TGTGCCAGCAGCTCGCCCCGGGGATCTGGAAACACCATATATTTT. This gives the protein CASSSPRGSGNTIYF. Full variable domain (outside the CDR3, taken from reference TRBV9 and TRBJ1-3): DSGVTQTPKHLITATGQRVTLRCSPRSGDLSVYWYQQSLDQGLQFLIQYYNGEERAKGNILERFSAQQFPDLHSELNLSSLELGDSALYFCASSSPRGSGNTIYFGEGSWLTVV.

This chain links TRBV7-6 with TRBJ2-3, with TRBD1 matching 7 bases. The ends lost 1 base at V and 6 bases at J; junction bases unmatched: 10. This CDR3 has 16 amino acids. Germline CDR1 and CDR2: SGHVS and FNYEAQ. The CDR3 reads CASSLEQGKRFDTQYF. The CDR3 nucleotides read TGTGCCAGCAGCTTAGAACAGGGGAAACGTTTCGATACGCAGTATTTT.

J is TRBJ2-3 and V is TRBV20-1; TRBD1 aligns across 7 bases. V dropped 5 bases and J dropped 10; count of bases not matched to a gene: 6. This CDR3 is 11 amino acids long. CDR1 is DFQATT and CDR2 is SNEGSKA in the germline V gene (reference sequence). The CDR3 here is CSARTGASQYF. The CDR3, as DNA: TGCAGTGCTCGGACAGGTGCTTCGCAGTATTTT.